This T cell receptor (beta chain) is from a study of blood T cells in healthy people across ages (dated by TCRdb to about 2015). Describing the broader study: In model experiments, template switching captured roughly one uniquely barcoded TCR beta cDNA molecule for every two T cells. To track age-related changes in TCR beta repertoire diversity, the study relied on deep sequencing normalized with unique cDNA molecular identifiers. The donors were split into four age groups: young (average around 15 years), middle-aged (39), aged (roughly 60) and long-lived (approximately 80). For two donors (one aged 18 to 30 and one aged 80 or older), the study analyzed two additional independent replicas of 1 million unique cDNA reads from the same blood draw.

Worth noting for this clonotype: Its antigen is currently not known. Base qualities are not provided; no much larger clone lies one nucleotide away.

Broader findings and caveats from the paper: Because profiling used bulk unsorted PBMCs, naive and antigen-experienced compartments could not be compared conclusively. Donor CMV infection status was unknown, potentially confounding age-related changes in expanded clonotypes. Estimates of total diversity based on one million sequenced T cells were considered lower bounds and underestimates. Compared with the aged group, the long-lived group had more naive CD4+ T cells, fewer expanded clones and increased TCR diversity, suggesting age selection. The percentage of naive T cells measured by flow cytometry correlated strongly with observed TCR beta diversity. As age increased, observed TCR beta diversity per million T cells dropped in a roughly linear way, and a significant reduction was already evident by age 40.

Trimming at the junction amounts to 5 bases on V and 1 base on J, and the germline ends lie 11 bases apart. Spanning cysteine to phenylalanine, the CDR3 consists of 14 amino acids. Only the CDR3 part of the read is kept: 42 bases, read in frame from the first base. CDR1 and CDR2 (SEHNR, FQNEAQ) derive from the germline V gene (reference sequence). Systemically healthy Caucasian individuals from Russia, approximately 39 in total and aged roughly 6 to 90 years, were included as donors. Approximately 9.3 milliliters of peripheral blood were collected from each donor into EDTA-treated Vacutainer tubes. Ficoll-Paque density-gradient centrifugation was used to isolate PBMCs, with at least 6.5 million per sample. Total RNA was extracted from PBMCs with Trizol reagent, with at least 5 micrograms obtained per sample. For every donor, an aliquot of PBMCs went through flow cytometry to measure the percentages of naive CD45RAhigh/CD27high T cells.

Receptor amplification or capture employed 5' RACE. This sample was sequenced with an Illumina HiSeq 2500. A second PCR of about 7 to 12 cycles was run with a J-beta primer mix and a sample-barcoded 5' primer. A template-switch 5' adaptor carrying 12 random nucleotides introduced a unique molecular identifier onto each TCR beta cDNA molecule. Each sample yielded at least 2.5 million CDR3-containing paired-end reads. First-strand cDNA was synthesized from all RNA with the Mint cDNA synthesis kit, primed by a TRBC-specific oligonucleotide. After uracil-DNA glycosylase treatment, a first 18-cycle PCR used universal primers M1SS and BC2_uni_R on all cDNA. In the authors' own workflow: For normalization, 1 million high-quality reads, each with a distinct molecular identifier, were randomly selected from each sample. Instead of being binned into consensus sequences, reads with shared molecular identifiers were discarded. MiTCR, with a Q25 quality threshold and the strictest error-elimination algorithm, was used for CDR3 identification, clonotype clustering and error correction. A nonparametric unseen species model using Euler transformation provided a lower-bound estimate of total TCR beta diversity. Using fastp trimming at Q25 and MiXCR clonotype assembly, TCRdb reanalyzed the public sequencing data and kept in-frame beta chains. All rows with the same CDR3 protein become a single entry with the most common DNA and genes. The V and J calls, along with clone size, are taken from TCRdb and not from the paper's own processing. The sample table records a few hundred thousand distinct CDR3 sequences; around 27% of these occur just once. Approximately 3.7% of the sample is held by the ten biggest clonotypes.

These data also featured in a second study, about T cells of mothers and their children. According to the second study: Nine systemically healthy Caucasian individuals, comprising three mothers and their six children, were included as donors. cDNA synthesis consumed the entire amount of extracted RNA, loaded at 1.5 ug RNA in each 15 ul reaction. In the second PCR, the M1S primer introduced both the sample barcodes and 2-4 random nucleotides. Over 9.5 million TCR beta CDR3 reads were obtained for each mother, and around 3 million reads were obtained for each child. TCR recombination output is similarly shaped by thymic selection in related and unrelated pairs, with a minor effect exerted by inherited differences. Related mother-child pairs always showed normalized repertoire overlap that was slightly higher than in unrelated mother-child pairs, though the difference was never significant. No persistent microchimeric T cell clones were detected, at a sensitivity of 90 to 100 clones per million clonotypes. Deep NGS was used in the study to compare the TCR beta repertoires of mothers and children and to look for features that separate related mother-child pairs from unrelated individuals. On average, the children were approximately 11 +/- 4 years old, while the mothers were approximately 41 +/- 4 years old. Libraries were sequenced on Illumina HiSeq 2000 with 100+100 nt paired-end reads after adapter ligation with NEBNext reagents. To prevent cross-contamination, the mother and child libraries were prepared one month apart and sequenced in separate runs. For each donor, between about 450,000 and 2,300,000 distinct TCR beta clonotypes were identified. Naive TCR beta clonotypes were estimated from low-frequency clonotypes matched to each donor's FACS-determined naive share, without sorting.

This sequence uses TRBV7-9 and TRBJ2-5; the D segment may tentatively be TRBD1 or TRBD2, each giving 6 matched bases. Sequenced: blood. The TCR comes from a boy aged 2 to 10 in good health. The bases read TGTGCCAGCAGCCAGGGGACTTTCCAAGAGACCCAGTACTTC. Translated, this gives CASSQGTFQETQYF.